These 19 T cell receptor beta chains were sequenced from one sample in a study of control samples from healthy donors and cancer patients. Profiling relied on immunoSEQ multiplex PCR, and the TCRdb table lists in-frame clones only, not all of them. This sample has some 67,000 clones, with about 90% found just once. Specimen: PBMCs. Receptors originate from a man in his sixties with lung cancer.

The chain recombines TRBV3-1 (or the pseudogene TRBV3-2) with TRBJ1-5; D is undetermined. V was cut by 5 bases and J by 4 bases, with 12 bases left in between. CDR1 LGHDT and CDR2 YNNKEL come from the germline V gene (reference sequence). CDR3 length: 14 residues. The CDR3 DNA follows: TGTGCCAGCAGCGTAGGAGCGCGAAATCAGCCCCAGCATTTT. Residues: CASSVGARNQPQHF.

This chain connects TRBV7-8 to TRBJ1-5; no clear D gene. The V gene lost 2 bases and the J gene lost 0 bases, with 11 bases spanning the gap. Germline CDR1 SGHVS, CDR2 FQNEAQ. This CDR3 spans 16 amino acids. CDR3 sequence: CASSLLRYDSNQPQHF. The DNA for the CDR3 is TGTGCCAGCAGCTTACTTCGCTATGATAGCAATCAGCCCCAGCATTTT.

This chain connects TRBV11-2 to TRBJ2-7; D is unresolved. V shed 5 bases and J shed 3 bases, with 14 bases lying between them. The V gene's germline CDR1 is SGHAT and CDR2 FQNNGV. This CDR3 spans 14 amino acids. The CDR3 nucleotides are TGTGCCAGCAGCCCCCCCACCGAGCACTACGAGCAGTACTTC. Its protein product is CASSPPTEHYEQYF.

This clone was observed a few times. The genes are TRBV30 and TRBJ1-2, with D hard to call. The CDR3 contains 13 residues. CDR1 and CDR2 (germline): GTSNPN, SVGIG (reference sequence). V lost 1 base and J 4 bases, leaving 10 bases between the germline ends. The CDR3 bases are TGTGCCTGGAGTGAAGGTGGTCCCTATGGCTACACCTTC. Amino acids: CAWSEGGPYGYTF.

The gene calls are TRBV6-6 and TRBJ1-5; TRBD1 aligns across 7 bases. The V gene end was trimmed by 6 bases and the J gene end by 5 bases; junction bases not matched to a gene: 7. Germline V gene lookup returns CDR1 MNHNY and CDR2 SVGAGI (reference sequence). The CDR3 loop spans 14 amino acids. For the CDR3, the DNA is TGTGCCAGCAGAACAACAGGGGTGGATCAGCCCCAGCATTTT. Translated, it gives CASRTTGVDQPQHF.

The CDR3 loop is CASGLDIRGYGYTF. CDR3 sequence (DNA): TGTGCTAGTGGTTTGGATATCCGGGGCTATGGCTACACCTTC. The chain carries TRBV12-5 and TRBJ1-2; D gene unclear. V was pared by 1 base and J by 4 bases, with 10 bases between. The CDR3 has 14 amino acids. Germline V gene lookup returns CDR1 LGHNT and CDR2 FRNRAP.

The chain couples TRBV24-1 to TRBJ1-2; D gene unclear. The germline V and J ends were trimmed by 7 bases and 4 bases, with 9 bases remaining between them. The CDR3 extends over 12 amino acids. Germline V CDR1 and CDR2: KGHDR, SFDVKD. The CDR3 coding sequence is TGTGCCACCAGCCCCGGGTCCTATGGCTACACCTTC. Translating gives CATSPGSYGYTF.

The genes are TRBV29-1 and TRBJ2-1, with 10 bases lining up with TRBD1. This CDR3 spans 14 amino acids. The V segment lost 7 bases and the J segment 4 bases; nucleotides outside the gene matches: 7. The germline V gene has CDR1 SQVTM and CDR2 ANQGSEA. The CDR3: CSATGQGIYNEQFF. For the CDR3, the DNA is TGCAGCGCCACGGGACAGGGGATATACAATGAGCAGTTCTTC.

V gene TRBV10-3 combines with J gene TRBJ1-4; D unclear. Trimming pared 0 bases from V and 5 bases from J, leaving 10 bases between. Germline assignment: CDR1 ENHRY and CDR2 SYGVKD. The CDR3 totals 15 residues. The CDR3 nucleotides read TGTGCCATCAGTGAGTCCACAAAATTAAATGAAAAACTGTTTTTT. This sequence encodes CAISESTKLNEKLFF.

The chain combines TRBV5-1 with TRBJ1-1; 12 positions match TRBD1. The CDR3 loop spans 18 amino acids. Trimming cost V 3 bases and J 4 bases; bases outside gene matches: 13. CDR1 and CDR2 from the germline V gene are SGHRS and YFSETQ. CDR3 sequence reads: CASSSTAGTGGSSTEAFF. CDR3 nucleotide sequence: TGCGCCAGCAGCTCGACCGCCGGGACAGGGGGCTCCAGCACTGAAGCTTTCTTT.

The V call is TRBV5-1, the J call TRBJ1-4; D is possibly TRBD1 (6 bases). The V gene's germline CDR1 is SGHRS and CDR2 YFSETQ. V dropped 0 bases and J dropped 6 bases, with 12 bases sitting between them. This CDR3 is 15 amino acids long. The CDR3: CASSLGTGLDEKLFF. The CDR3 DNA reads TGCGCCAGCAGCTTGGGAACAGGGCTGGATGAAAAACTGTTTTTT. Drawing the rest from reference TRBV5-1 and TRBJ1-4, the complete variable domain is KAGVTQTPRYLIKTRGQQVTLSCSPISGHRSVSWYQQTPGQGLQFLFEYFSETQRNKGNFPGRFSGRQFSNSRSEMNVSTLELGDSALYLCASSLGTGLDEKLFFGSGTQLSVL.

For this clone: This may be a read error: a much more frequent sequence differs by one nucleotide. V and J are TRBV14 and TRBJ2-2; D perhaps matches TRBD1 (5 bases). The CDR3 has 13 amino acids. V lost 1 base and J 5 bases, leaving 5 bases between the germline ends. CDR1 is SGHDN, CDR2 FVKESK, per germline. The CDR3 spells CASSQAGTGELFF. CDR3 nucleotides: TGTGCCAGCAGCCAAGCAGGGACCGGGGAGCTGTTTTTT.

This CDR3 reads CASSLLATKETQYF. For the CDR3, the DNA is TGTGCCAGCAGCCTCCTAGCAACCAAAGAGACCCAGTACTTC. The genes are TRBV3-1 (or the pseudogene TRBV3-2) and TRBJ2-5; maybe TRBD2 (5 bases). Deletions cut 4 bases from V and 3 bases from J, with 12 bases between. CDR1 is LGHDT and CDR2 is YNNKEL in the germline V gene (reference sequence). The CDR3 consists of 14 residues.

The V gene is TRBV18, the J gene TRBJ2-2, with unresolved D. The CDR3 extends over 16 amino acids. CDR1 is KGHSH, CDR2 LQKENI, per germline. Deletions cut 6 bases from V and 3 bases from J, with 17 bases between. The CDR3 DNA reads TGTGCCAGCTCGCCTGACATTTTAAGGGACACCGGGGAGCTGTTTTTT. This gives the protein CASSPDILRDTGELFF.

The V and J genes are TRBV5-3 and TRBJ1-6, with D maybe TRBD1 (6 bases). TRBV5-3 carries the ORF label, with uncertain function. V lost 4 bases and J 7 bases, leaving 12 bases between the germline ends. CDR3 length: 14 residues. The CDR3 DNA is TGTGCCAGAAGCCCCTGGACAGCAAATTCACCCCTCCACTTT. Its protein product is CARSPWTANSPLHF.

The chain combines TRBV10-2 with TRBJ1-2; D unclear. Trimming left V 6 bases short and J 0 bases short, with 5 bases between. The CDR3 is 12 residues long. CDR1 and CDR2 from the germline V gene are WSHSY and SAAADI. The CDR3 is CASSLANYGYTF. The CDR3 DNA reads as TGCGCCAGCAGCCTAGCTAACTATGGCTACACCTTC.

The chain uses TRBV3-1 (or the pseudogene TRBV3-2) and TRBJ2-3; TRBD1 or TRBD2 may be the D gene (6 bases each). The CDR3 is 19 residues long. The germline gives CDR1 LGHDT, CDR2 YNNKEL (reference sequence). Trimming left V 5 bases short and J 2 bases short, with 26 bases between. In nucleotides, the CDR3 is TGTGCCAGCAGCAGGAGTCGAGGGGGGCCCCTTCGAAACACAGATACGCAGTATTTT. The encoded protein is CASSRSRGGPLRNTDTQYF.

This chain connects TRBV20-1 to TRBJ1-1; D is uncertain. CDR1 is DFQATT and CDR2 is SNEGSKA in the germline V gene (reference sequence). The V and J ends lost 1 base and 4 bases respectively, with 4 bases between them. The CDR3 sequence is 11 residues long. CDR3 nucleotides: TGCAGTGCTAGAGGTTCCACTGAAGCTTTCTTT. It translates to CSARGSTEAFF.

The V and J genes are TRBV7-2 and TRBJ1-6, with 8 bases matching TRBD1. Germline V lookup: CDR1 SGHTA, CDR2 FQGNSA. The V and J ends lost 5 bases and 7 bases, in that order; junction bases with no gene match: 13. The CDR3 runs 17 residues. The CDR3 sequence is CASSLYGTTGVNSPLHF. DNA for the CDR3: TGTGCCAGCAGCCTGTACGGGACGACAGGGGTGAATTCACCCCTCCACTTT. Drawing the rest from reference TRBV7-2 and TRBJ1-6, the complete variable domain is GAGVSQSPSNKVTEKGKDVELRCDPISGHTALYWYRQSLGQGLEFLIYFQGNSAPDKSGLPSDRFSAERTGGSVSTLTIQRTQQEDSAVYLCASSLYGTTGVNSPLHFGNGTRLTVT.